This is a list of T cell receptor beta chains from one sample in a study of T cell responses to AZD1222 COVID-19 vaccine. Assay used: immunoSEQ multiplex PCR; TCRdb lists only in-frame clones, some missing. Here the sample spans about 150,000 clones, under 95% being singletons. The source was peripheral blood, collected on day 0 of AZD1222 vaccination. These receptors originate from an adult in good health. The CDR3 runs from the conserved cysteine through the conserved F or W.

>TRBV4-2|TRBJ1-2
CASSQGTGQGVGYTF
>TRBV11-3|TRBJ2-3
CASSLIRSDTQYF
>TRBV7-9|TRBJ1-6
CASSFGYRSSPLHF
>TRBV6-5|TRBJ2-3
CASTSDRGGTDTQYF
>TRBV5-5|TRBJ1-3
CASSQTLGGNTIYF
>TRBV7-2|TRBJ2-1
CASSLDMEQFF
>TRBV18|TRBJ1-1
CASSLYRGQDAEAFF
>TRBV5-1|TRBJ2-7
CASSLSTDYEQYF
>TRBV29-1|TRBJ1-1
CSALDRLEAFF
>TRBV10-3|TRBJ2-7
CAISDRGGNLPYEQYF
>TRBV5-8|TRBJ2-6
CASSFPLGSGANVLTF
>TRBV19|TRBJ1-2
CASSIQFRGAQGTF
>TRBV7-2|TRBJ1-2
CASSAQGGDGYTF
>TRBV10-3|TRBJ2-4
CAISESRASGGGGAKNIQYF
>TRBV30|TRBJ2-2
CAWSVDGFAGELFF
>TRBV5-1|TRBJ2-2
CASSRTSELTGELFF
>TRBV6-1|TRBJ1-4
CASSDWTTDEKLFF
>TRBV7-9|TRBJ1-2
CASSLSDYGYTF
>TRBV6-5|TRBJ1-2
CASSYSNLNYGYTF
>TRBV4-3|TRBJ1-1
CASSQEMNTEAFF
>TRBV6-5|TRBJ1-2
CASRARTGANYGYTF
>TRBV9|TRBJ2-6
CASSVVAGYGANVLTF
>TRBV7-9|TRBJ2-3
CASSSGLYTDTQYF
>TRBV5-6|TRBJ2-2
CASSVWGTNTGELFF